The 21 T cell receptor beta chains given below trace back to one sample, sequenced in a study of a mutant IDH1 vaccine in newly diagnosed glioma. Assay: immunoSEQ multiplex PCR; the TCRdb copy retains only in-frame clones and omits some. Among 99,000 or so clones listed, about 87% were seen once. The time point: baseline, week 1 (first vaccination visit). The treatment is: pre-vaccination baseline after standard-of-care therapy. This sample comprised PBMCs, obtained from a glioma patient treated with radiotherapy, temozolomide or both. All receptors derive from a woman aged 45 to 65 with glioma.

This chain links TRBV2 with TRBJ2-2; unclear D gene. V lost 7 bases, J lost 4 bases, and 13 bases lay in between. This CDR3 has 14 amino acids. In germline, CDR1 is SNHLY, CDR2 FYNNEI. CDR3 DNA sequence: TGTGCCAGCATAGGGATTACCGGCACCGGGGAGCTGTTTTTT. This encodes CASIGITGTGELFF.

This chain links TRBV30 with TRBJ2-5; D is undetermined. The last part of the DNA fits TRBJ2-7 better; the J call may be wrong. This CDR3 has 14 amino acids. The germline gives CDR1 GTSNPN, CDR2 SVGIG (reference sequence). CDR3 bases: TGTGCCTGGAAGCCCCGACTGATGGGCTACGAGCAGTACTTC. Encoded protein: CAWKPRLMGYEQYF.

This chain's CDR3 is CASSSIRDPDEKLFF. In nucleotides, the CDR3 is TGTGCCAGCAGCTCAATCAGGGATCCGGATGAAAAACTGTTTTTT. V is TRBV7-9 and J is TRBJ1-4, with D perhaps TRBD1 (5 bases). Germline V gene lookup returns CDR1 SEHNR and CDR2 FQNEAQ (reference sequence). Trimming stripped 4 bases from V and 6 bases from J, with 15 bases between. The CDR3 covers 15 residues.

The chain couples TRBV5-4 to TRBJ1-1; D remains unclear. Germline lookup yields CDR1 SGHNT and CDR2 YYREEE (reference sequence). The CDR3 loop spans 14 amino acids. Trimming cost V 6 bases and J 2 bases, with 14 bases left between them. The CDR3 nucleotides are TGTGCCAGCATCCAAGGGTGGGGAAACACTGAAGCTTTCTTT. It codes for CASIQGWGNTEAFF.

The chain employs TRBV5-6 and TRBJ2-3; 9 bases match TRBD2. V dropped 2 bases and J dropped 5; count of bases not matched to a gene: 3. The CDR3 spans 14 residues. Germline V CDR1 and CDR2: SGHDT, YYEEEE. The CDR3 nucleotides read TGTGCCAGCAGCTTCTCGACTAGCGGAGATACGCAGTATTTT. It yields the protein CASSFSTSGDTQYF.

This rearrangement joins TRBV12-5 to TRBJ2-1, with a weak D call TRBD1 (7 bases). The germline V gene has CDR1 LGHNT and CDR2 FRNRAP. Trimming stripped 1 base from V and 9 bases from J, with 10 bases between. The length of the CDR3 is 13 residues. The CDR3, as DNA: TGTGCTAGTGGTTTGGGCAGGGGGGCTGAGCAGTTCTTC. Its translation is CASGLGRGAEQFF. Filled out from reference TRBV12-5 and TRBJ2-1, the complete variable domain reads DARVTQTPRHKVTEMGQEVTMRCQPILGHNTVFWYRQTMMQGLELLAYFRNRAPLDDSGMPKDRFSAEMPDATLATLKIQPSEPRDSAVYFCASGLGRGAEQFFGPGTRLTVL.

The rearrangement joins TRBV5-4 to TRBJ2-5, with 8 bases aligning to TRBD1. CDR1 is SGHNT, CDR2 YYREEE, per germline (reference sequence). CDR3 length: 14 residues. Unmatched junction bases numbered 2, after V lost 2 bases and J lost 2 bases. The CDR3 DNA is TGTGCCAGCAGCTTTAGGACAGGGCAAGAGACCCAGTACTTC. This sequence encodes CASSFRTGQETQYF.

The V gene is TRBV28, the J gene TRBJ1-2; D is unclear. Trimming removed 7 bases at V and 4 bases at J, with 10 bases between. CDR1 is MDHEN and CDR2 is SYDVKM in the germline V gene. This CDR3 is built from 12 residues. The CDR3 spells CASTPRGYGYTF. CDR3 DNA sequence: TGTGCCAGCACCCCCCGGGGCTATGGCTACACCTTC.

CDR3 bases: TGTGCCTGGAGGATCGGGAGCCCGAACACCGGGGAGCTGTTTTTT. Its protein is CAWRIGSPNTGELFF. The rearrangement uses TRBV30 and TRBJ2-2; D perhaps matches TRBD2 (6 bases). Germline assignment: CDR1 GTSNPN and CDR2 SVGIG (reference sequence). V was trimmed by 3 bases and J by 0 bases, leaving 11 bases between them. The CDR3 spans 15 residues.

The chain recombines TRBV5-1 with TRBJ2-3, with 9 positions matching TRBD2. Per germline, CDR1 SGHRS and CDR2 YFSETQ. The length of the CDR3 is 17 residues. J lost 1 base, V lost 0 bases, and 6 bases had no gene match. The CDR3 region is CASSLVPSGTRTDTQYF. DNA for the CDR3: TGCGCCAGCAGCTTGGTGCCTAGCGGGACCCGCACAGATACGCAGTATTTT.

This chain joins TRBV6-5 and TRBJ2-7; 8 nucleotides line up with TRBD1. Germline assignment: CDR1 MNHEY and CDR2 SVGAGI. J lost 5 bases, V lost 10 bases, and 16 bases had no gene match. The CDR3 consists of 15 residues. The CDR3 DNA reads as TGTGCCACACAGGGGTCGGGACAGGTATCCCACGAGCAGTACTTC. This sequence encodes CATQGSGQVSHEQYF.

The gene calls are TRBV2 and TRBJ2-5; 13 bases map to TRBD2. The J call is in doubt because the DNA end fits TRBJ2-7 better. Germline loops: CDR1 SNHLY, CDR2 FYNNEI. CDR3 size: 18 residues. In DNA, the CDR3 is TGTGCCAGCAGGAATCCCACTGGGACTAGCGGGATTCCCTACGAGCAGTACTTC. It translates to CASRNPTGTSGIPYEQYF.

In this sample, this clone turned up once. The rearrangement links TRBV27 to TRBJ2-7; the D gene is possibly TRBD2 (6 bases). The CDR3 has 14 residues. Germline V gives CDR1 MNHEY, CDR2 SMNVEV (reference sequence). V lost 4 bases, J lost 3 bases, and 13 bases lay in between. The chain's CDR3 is CASSSGGRGYEQYF. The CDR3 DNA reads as TGTGCCAGCAGTTCAGGAGGGAGAGGCTACGAGCAGTACTTC.

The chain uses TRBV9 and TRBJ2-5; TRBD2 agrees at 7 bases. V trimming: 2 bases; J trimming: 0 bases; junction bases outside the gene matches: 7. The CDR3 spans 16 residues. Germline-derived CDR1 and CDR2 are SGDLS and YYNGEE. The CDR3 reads CASSVLTGGYQETQYF. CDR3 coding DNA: TGTGCCAGCAGCGTTTTGACGGGAGGTTACCAAGAGACCCAGTACTTC.

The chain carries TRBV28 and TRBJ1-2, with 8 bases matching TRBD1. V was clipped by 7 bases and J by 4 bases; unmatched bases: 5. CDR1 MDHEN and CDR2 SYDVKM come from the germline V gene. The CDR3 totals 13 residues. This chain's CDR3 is CASNPGQVYGYTF. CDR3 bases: TGTGCCAGCAATCCGGGACAGGTCTATGGCTACACCTTC.

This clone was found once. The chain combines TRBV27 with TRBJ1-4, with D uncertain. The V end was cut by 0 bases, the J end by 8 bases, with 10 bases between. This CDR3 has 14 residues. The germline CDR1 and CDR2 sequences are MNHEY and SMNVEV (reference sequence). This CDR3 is CASSLSRLTEKLFF. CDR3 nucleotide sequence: TGTGCCAGCAGTTTATCCAGGCTTACCGAAAAACTGTTTTTT.

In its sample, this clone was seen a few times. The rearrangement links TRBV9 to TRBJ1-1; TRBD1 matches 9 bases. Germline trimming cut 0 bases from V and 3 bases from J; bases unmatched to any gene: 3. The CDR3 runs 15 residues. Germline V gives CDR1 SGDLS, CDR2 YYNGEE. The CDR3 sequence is CASSVEGQGHTEAFF. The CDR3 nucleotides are TGTGCCAGCAGCGTAGAGGGACAGGGCCACACTGAAGCTTTCTTT.

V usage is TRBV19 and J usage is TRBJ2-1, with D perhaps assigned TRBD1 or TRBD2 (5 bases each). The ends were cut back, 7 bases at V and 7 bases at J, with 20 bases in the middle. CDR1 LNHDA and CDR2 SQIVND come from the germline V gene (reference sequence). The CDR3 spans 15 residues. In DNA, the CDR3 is TGTGCCAGTAAACGGGGACGGGATTCAAGGAATGAGCAGTTCTTC. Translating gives CASKRGRDSRNEQFF.

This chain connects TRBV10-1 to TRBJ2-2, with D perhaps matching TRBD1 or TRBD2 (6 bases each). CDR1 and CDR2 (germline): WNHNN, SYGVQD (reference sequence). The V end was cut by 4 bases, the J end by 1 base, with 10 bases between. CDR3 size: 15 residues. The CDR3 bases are TGCGCCAGCAGTGTACGGGGGCTGAACACCGGGGAGCTGTTTTTT. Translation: CASSVRGLNTGELFF.

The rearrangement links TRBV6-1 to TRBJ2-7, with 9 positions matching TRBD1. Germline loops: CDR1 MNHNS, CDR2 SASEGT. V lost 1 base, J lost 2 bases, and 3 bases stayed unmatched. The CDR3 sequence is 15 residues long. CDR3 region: CASSEVGTGTYEQYF. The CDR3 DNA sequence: TGTGCCAGCAGTGAAGTGGGGACAGGGACCTACGAGCAGTACTTC.

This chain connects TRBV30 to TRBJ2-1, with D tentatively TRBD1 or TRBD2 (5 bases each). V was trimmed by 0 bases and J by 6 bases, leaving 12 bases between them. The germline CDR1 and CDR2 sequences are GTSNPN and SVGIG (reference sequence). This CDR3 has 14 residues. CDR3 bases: TGTGCCTGGAGTGTACGGGACGGCATCAATGAGCAGTTCTTC. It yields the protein CAWSVRDGINEQFF.